This entry features one T cell receptor beta chain sequence. Its specific antigen is unknown. Per-nucleotide qualities are absent, and no much larger clonotype sits a single base away. The meaning of the sample's time point label: cycle 2 day 1 (C2D1) of nivolumab. Every trial patient had relapsed after autologous stem cell transplantation, and cohorts A, B and C differed in prior brentuximab vedotin exposure. The trial cohort included 50 to 60 patients with relapsed/refractory classical Hodgkin lymphoma, and each patient had a best overall response of complete response, partial response or progressive disease. Trial patients were treated with single-agent nivolumab in the multi-cohort phase II CheckMate 205 trial. An independent review committee assessed best overall response using the 2007 International Working Group response criteria. Trial PBMCs were collected immediately before nivolumab initiation (C1D1) and during therapy at cycle 2 day 1 and cycle 4 day 1. Peripheral blood was collected in 8 mL Vacutainer Cell Preparation Tubes, from which PBMCs were isolated by centrifugation and then cryopreserved.

This record comes from a study of PD-1 blockade in classical Hodgkin lymphoma (dated by TCRdb to 2020 to 2021). Regarding the research as a whole: Nivolumab dosing was 3 mg/kg intravenously every 2 weeks, continuing until either disease progression or unacceptable toxicity. The study used CyTOF and TCR beta sequencing to define a peripheral blood immune signature of response to PD-1 blockade in classical Hodgkin lymphoma. Broader findings and caveats from the paper: The study was limited to a single clinical trial cohort, and causes of repertoire differences, possibly disease activity or prior therapy, remained undefined. Baseline TCR diversity was reported to be lower in newly diagnosed patients than in healthy donors, and even lower in relapsed/refractory patients. Baseline diversity similar to that of newly diagnosed patients was observed in trial patients achieving complete response, whereas significantly lower diversity was observed in partial responders and progressors. CD4+ but not CD8+ TCR diversity rose significantly by C4D1 (p=0.0027 vs p=0.16), most apparent in complete responders (p=0.02). Patients starting nivolumab less than 1 year after ASCT had lower diversity and were excluded from later analyses to avoid confounding by immune reconstitution.

The Qiagen DNeasy kit was used to extract genomic DNA both from unsorted PBMCs and from the negatively selected CD4+ and CD8+ fractions. Amplification of TCR beta CDR3 regions was done by immunoSEQ multiplex PCR with primers that anneal to V and J segments. Amplification bias was minimized using a synthetic immune receptor repertoire, and residual bias was removed computationally after sequencing. In the paper's pipeline: Custom Python scripts were used to quantify repertoire diversity as the Shannon entropy index. Unsorted, CD4+ and CD8+ repertoires were analyzed separately, except in combined analyses where CD4+ and CD8+ sequences were merged in silico. A clone counted as expanded when the clone's frequency after treatment rose at least 2-fold relative to C1D1, and clones undetected at baseline were given a pseudocount of 0.5. Clones with 0 or 1 copy at C1D1 were defined as singleton clones, while clones with 2 or more copies were defined as non-singleton clones. Clones expanded in unsorted samples were labelled as CD4+, CD8+ or unknown by matching protein sequences in sorted samples from the same patient. Wilcoxon tests were applied to paired samples to test diversity changes from C1D1 to C4D1. TCRdb carries this immuneACCESS record with in-frame sequences only. Its versions omit some clonotypes, under half of them owing to an unresolved V gene in the studies checked, with the rest unexplained. That table furnishes V, J and clone size, whereas the DNA furnished D and trimming. This sample comprises 30,000 to 45,000 clones, approximately 69% of them detected only once. Roughly 13% of the sample comes from the top ten.

V loses 2 bases of germline sequence and J loses 2 bases, and the interval between the two ends is 15 bases. The CDR3, cysteine through phenylalanine, is 16 amino acids long. The read is trimmed to its CDR3 DNA, 48 bases read in frame from base 1. Per the germline V gene (reference sequence), SEHNR is the CDR1 and FQNEAQ is the CDR2. The chain uses TRBV7-9 and TRBJ2-5; no D segment can be confidently identified. The receptor was isolated from a human donor with classical Hodgkin lymphoma. The material sequenced was peripheral blood mononuclear cells (PBMCs), taken before the second cycle of nivolumab. The DNA sequence is TGTGCCAGCAGCTTACGCTCGGTGGGCCTGCAAGAGACCCAGTACTTC. Its product reads: CASSLRSVGLQETQYF.